Reported below is one TCR beta chain. V was pared by 4 bases and J by 8 bases, with 16 bases between. This CDR3 contains 14 residues. Germline V gene sequence: CDR1 KGHSH, CDR2 LQKENI. These data originate in a study of OX40 agonist ivuxolimab in advanced cancers. Some clones are missing from TCRdb's copy, which holds only in-frame ones; the method was immunoSEQ multiplex PCR. The profile shows more than 75,000 clones, roughly four fifths of them singletons. The origin of this receptor is an adult with an advanced solid tumor such as melanoma, head and neck, liver or kidney cancer. The chain carries TRBV18 and TRBJ2-3; D perhaps matches TRBD1 (5 bases). The sequencing used CD4+ or CD8+ T cells sorted from blood, collected in a trial of the OX40 agonist ivuxolimab. The CDR3 protein is CASSLEDTIATQYF. CDR3 bases: TGTGCCAGCTCACTTGAGGACACCATAGCTACGCAGTATTTT.